This T cell receptor beta chain was captured by sequencing in a study of immune evolution from preneoplasia to lung adenocarcinoma. Data came from immunoSEQ multiplex PCR; TCRdb stores just in-frame clones and leaves some out. The profile shows approximately 15,000 clones, roughly 87% of them singletons. Resections took place in Japan or China from about 2014 to 2017. The sequence was collected from a donor older than 65 with lung adenocarcinoma. Sequencing was carried out using FFPE lung adenocarcinoma in situ tissue.

CDR3 sequence reads: CASSSGPGTAEAFF. The CDR3 bases are TGTGCCAGCAGCTCCGGACCGGGCACGGCCGAAGCTTTCTTT. This chain connects TRBV6-1 to TRBJ1-1; no clear D gene. CDR3 length: 14 amino acids. The ends were cut back, 6 bases at V and 8 bases at J, with 19 bases in the middle. The germline CDR1 and CDR2 sequences are MNHNS and SASEGT.